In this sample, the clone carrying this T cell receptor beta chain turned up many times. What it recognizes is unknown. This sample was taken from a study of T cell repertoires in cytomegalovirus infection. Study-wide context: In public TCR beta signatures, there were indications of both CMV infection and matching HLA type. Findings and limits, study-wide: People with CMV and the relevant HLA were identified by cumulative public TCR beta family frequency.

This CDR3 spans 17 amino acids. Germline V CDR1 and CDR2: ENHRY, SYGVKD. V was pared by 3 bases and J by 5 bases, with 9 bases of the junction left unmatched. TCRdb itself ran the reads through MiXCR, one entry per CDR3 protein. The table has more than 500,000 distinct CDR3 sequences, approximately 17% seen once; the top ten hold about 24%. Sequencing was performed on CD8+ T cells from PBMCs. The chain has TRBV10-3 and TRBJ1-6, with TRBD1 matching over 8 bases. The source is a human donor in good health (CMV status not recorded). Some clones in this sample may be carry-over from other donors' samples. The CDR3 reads CAISELDRGPDNSPLHF. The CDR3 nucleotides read TGTGCCATCAGTGAACTAGACAGGGGACCTGATAATTCACCCCTCCACTTT.